This T cell receptor (beta chain) was captured in a study of OX40 agonist ivuxolimab in advanced cancers. Per the germline V gene, CDR1 is MDHEN and CDR2 is SYDVKM. The CDR3 length is 13 residues. The V gene lost 4 bases and the J gene lost 5 bases, with 11 bases spanning the gap. Turning to this clone: The antigen remains undetermined.

Sampling times: baseline, cycle 4 day 1, cycle 7 day 1. Measured with immunoSEQ multiplex PCR; TCRdb has only the in-frame clones, and not every one. The sample records roughly 90,000 clones, approximately 88% being singletons. Study results and caveats: Among T cells, CD8+ cells averaged more expanded clones than CD4+ cells. Within 6 weeks, CD4+ and CD8+ blood T cells expanded clonally at 0.1 to 3.0 mg/kg. Among the lowest peripheral clonal expansion occurred in 0.1-3.0 mg/kg partial responders.

The TCR was taken from an adult with an advanced solid tumor such as melanoma, head and neck, liver or kidney cancer. The chain couples TRBV28 to TRBJ2-5; no definite D call. The sample was CD4+ or CD8+ T cells sorted from blood, taken in a trial of the OX40 agonist ivuxolimab. The CDR3 region has the DNA TGTGCCAGCAGTTCGGTCAGGCGCGAGACCCAGTACTTC. As protein: CASSSVRRETQYF. Using reference TRBV28 and TRBJ2-5 for the parts outside the CDR3, the full variable domain is DVKVTQSSRYLVKRTGEKVFLECVQDMDHENMFWYRQDPGLGLRLIYFSYDVKMKEKGDIPEGYSVSREKKERFSLILESASTNQTSMYLCASSSVRRETQYFGPGTRLLVL.